One and the same sample provided the 22 T cell receptor beta chains below, sequenced in a study of blood T cells in healthy people across ages. Then a second PCR, running about 6 to 12 cycles, was carried out with a sample-barcoded 5' primer and a J-beta primer mix. From the 5' RACE reads, TCRdb called clonotypes with MiXCR, one entry per CDR3 protein. The data show about a million distinct CDR3 sequences, roughly 51% seen once. Sequencing input: blood. Source of these receptors: an older woman in good health.

The chain joins TRBV20-1 to TRBJ2-1; no firm D call. The V end was cut by 1 base, the J end by 0 bases, with 7 bases between. CDR1 DFQATT and CDR2 SNEGSKA come from the germline V gene (reference sequence). The CDR3 has 14 residues. The CDR3 DNA sequence: TGCAGTGCTAGAGGGACCAGCTCCTACAATGAGCAGTTCTTC. This translates into CSARGTSSYNEQFF.

This sequence joins TRBV29-1 and TRBJ1-2, with 12 nucleotides matching TRBD1. The CDR3 is 12 amino acids. Germline V lookup: CDR1 SQVTM, CDR2 ANQGSEA. CDR3 loop: CSGDRGLGGYTF. In DNA, the CDR3 is TGCAGTGGGGACAGGGGGCTCGGTGGCTACACCTTC.

This clonotype was seen ten or more times. This chain links TRBV7-8 with TRBJ2-7, with 7 bases lining up with TRBD2. With 5 bases clipped from V and 2 bases from J, the junction kept 9 bases outside the gene matches. The CDR3 length is 15 residues. From germline, CDR1 is SGHVS and CDR2 FQNEAQ. The CDR3 nucleotides are TGTGCCAGCAGCCCGAGGGCTAGCGGAGCCTACGAGCAGTACTTC. It translates to CASSPRASGAYEQYF.

This clonotype was seen more than once but under ten times. The rearrangement uses TRBV5-1 and TRBJ1-2, with TRBD1 as a possible D gene (5 bases). The germline V and J ends were trimmed by 2 bases and 8 bases, with 22 bases remaining between them. The CDR3 has 16 amino acids. Germline CDR1 and CDR2: SGHRS and YFSETQ. CDR3 loop: CASSFQQSQGVYGYTF. The CDR3 nucleotides are TGCGCCAGCAGCTTCCAACAGTCGCAGGGAGTCTACGGCTACACCTTC.

This chain connects TRBV20-1 to TRBJ1-4, with 8 bases fitting TRBD1. The CDR3 spans 15 residues. Germline CDR1 DFQATT, CDR2 SNEGSKA (reference sequence). The V gene end was trimmed by 5 bases and the J gene end by 8 bases; junction bases not matched to a gene: 13. CDR3 loop: CSALPGGAIGEKLFF. The CDR3, as DNA: TGCAGTGCTCTCCCAGGGGGCGCGATAGGGGAAAAACTGTTTTTT.

This clonotype has a handful of counts. The chain carries TRBV27 and TRBJ2-7; TRBD2 matches at 10 bases. J gave up 6 bases and V 4 bases, and 6 bases lay outside the gene matches. The CDR3 consists of 14 residues. Germline V lookup: CDR1 MNHEY, CDR2 SMNVEV (reference sequence). The CDR3: CASSCSGRYCEQYF. The CDR3, as DNA: TGTGCCAGCAGTTGTAGCGGGAGGTATTGCGAGCAGTACTTC.

This clonotype came up a few times. The chain is built from TRBV10-3 and TRBJ1-6, with D uncertain. Trimming pared 2 bases from V and 0 bases from J, leaving 5 bases between. This CDR3 comprises 15 residues. Germline V gene lookup returns CDR1 ENHRY and CDR2 SYGVKD. CDR3 in amino acids: CAISERSSYNSPLHF. CDR3 nucleotides: TGTGCCATCAGTGAGAGGTCCTCCTATAATTCACCCCTCCACTTT.

The V call is TRBV7-9, the J call TRBJ2-3; D gene ambiguous. Germline V gives CDR1 SEHNR, CDR2 FQNEAQ (reference sequence). Trimming left V 1 base short and J 14 bases short, with 13 bases between. The CDR3 runs 12 residues. In DNA form, the CDR3 reads TGTGCCAGCAGCTTAGGGGGTCACCAACGGTATTTT. Its translation is CASSLGGHQRYF.

The chain uses TRBV3-1 and TRBJ2-5; D unresolved. Trimming left V 0 bases short and J 13 bases short, with 12 bases between. The length of the CDR3 is 12 residues. Germline CDR1 is LGHDT and CDR2 is YNNKEL (reference sequence). The CDR3 region is CASSQEGRIAYF. The CDR3 nucleotides read TGTGCCAGCAGCCAAGAAGGTAGGATCGCGTACTTC.

This clonotype was observed a few times. The rearrangement links TRBV6-2 or TRBV6-3 to TRBJ2-1; D is unclear. Germline CDR1 and CDR2: MNHEY and SVGEGT. V was clipped by 7 bases and J by 6 bases, with 13 bases between them. This CDR3 is 13 amino acids long. The CDR3 sequence is CASTGQMGNEQFF. In DNA form, the CDR3 reads TGTGCCAGCACGGGTCAGATGGGCAATGAGCAGTTCTTC.

Only a few counts were recorded for this clonotype. The CDR3 is CSALKYHGGLLTYEQYF. As DNA, the CDR3 is TGCAGCGCCCTCAAGTACCATGGGGGACTTCTAACTTACGAGCAGTACTTC. The chain uses TRBV29-1 and TRBJ2-7; TRBD2 might be the D (6 bases). The CDR3 loop spans 17 amino acids. V was shortened by 7 bases and J by 4 bases, with 29 bases between the two germline ends. Germline loops: CDR1 SQVTM, CDR2 ANQGSEA.

The chain carries TRBV5-1 and TRBJ2-1, with 10 nucleotides matching TRBD1. The V and J ends lost 1 base and 6 bases, in that order; junction bases with no gene match: 7. This CDR3 comprises 16 residues. Germline loops: CDR1 SGHRS, CDR2 YFSETQ. DNA of the CDR3: TGCGCCAGCAGCTTGCAGACAGGGGGCCTGAGCAATGAGCAGTTCTTC. Protein sequence: CASSLQTGGLSNEQFF.

This clonotype was seen a few times. V gene TRBV15 combines with J gene TRBJ2-7, with a weak D call TRBD2 (5 bases). The germline gives CDR1 LNHNV, CDR2 YYDKDF (reference sequence). The CDR3 has 14 amino acids. V gave up 3 bases and J gave up 0 bases, with 9 bases separating them. CDR3 DNA: TGTGCCACCAGCAGGGAGGTGCACTCCTACGAGCAGTACTTC. Amino acid sequence: CATSREVHSYEQYF.

This rearrangement joins TRBV5-4 to TRBJ2-4; D is uncertain. V lost 2 bases and J lost 5, with 20 bases in between. The CDR3 extends over 17 amino acids. Germline CDR1 and CDR2: SGHNT and YYREEE (reference sequence). The CDR3 sequence is CASSFPSGRREENIQYF. Here the CDR3 DNA reads TGTGCCAGCAGCTTCCCTTCGGGTCGGAGAGAGGAAAACATTCAGTACTTC.

This sequence joins TRBV12-3 or TRBV12-4 and TRBJ2-5; 11 nucleotides agree with TRBD1. Trimming cost V 6 bases and J 1 base; bases outside gene matches: 13. The CDR3 extends over 18 amino acids. In nucleotides, the CDR3 is TGTGCCAGCAGCAAGGGACAGGGGGGCCTTCTATCCCAAGAGACCCAGTACTTC. This translates into CASSKGQGGLLSQETQYF.

The V call is TRBV28, the J call TRBJ1-2, with D hard to call. Germline lookup yields CDR1 MDHEN and CDR2 SYDVKM. The germline V and J ends were trimmed by 5 bases and 12 bases, with 22 bases remaining between them. This CDR3 is 14 amino acids long. CDR3 sequence reads: CASSPWTDLIGDTF. For the CDR3, the DNA is TGTGCCAGCAGTCCGTGGACTGACCTTATCGGGGACACCTTC.

The CDR3 loop reads CASSLIARGFTDTQYF. CDR3 nucleotide sequence: TGTGCCAGCAGTTTGATAGCGAGAGGGTTCACAGATACGCAGTATTTT. The chain is built from TRBV12-3 or TRBV12-4 and TRBJ2-3; D may be TRBD2 (5 bases). This CDR3 region has 16 residues. V was trimmed by 3 bases and J by 2 bases, leaving 15 bases between them.

There are a few counts of this clonotype. The J gene is TRBJ2-5, the V gene TRBV28; 8 bases are shared with TRBD2. Germline V lookup: CDR1 MDHEN, CDR2 SYDVKM. V was clipped by 7 bases and J by 4 bases; unmatched bases: 8. The CDR3 runs 14 residues. The CDR3 spells CASTPAGEGETQYF. Written as DNA, the CDR3 is TGTGCCAGCACCCCAGCGGGAGAGGGAGAGACCCAGTACTTC.

This clonotype came up a few times. This chain joins TRBV2 and TRBJ1-5, with TRBD1 matching over 7 bases. The germline V gene encodes CDR1 SNHLY and CDR2 FYNNEI. The CDR3 is 14 amino acids. The trim removed 6 bases at V and 12 bases at J, leaving 14 bases unmatched. CDR3 amino acids: CASREQGTSRGQHF. The CDR3 DNA sequence: TGTGCCAGCAGGGAACAGGGGACATCGCGGGGCCAGCATTTT.

This chain connects TRBV4-2 to TRBJ2-7; perhaps TRBD2 as D (6 bases). The germline V gene has CDR1 LGHNA and CDR2 YNFKEQ. Trimming shortened V by 1 base and J by 3 bases, and 13 bases separated the two germline ends. The CDR3 has 15 residues. The CDR3 spells CASSQVWGGDYEQYF. CDR3 nucleotides: TGTGCCAGCAGCCAAGTGTGGGGCGGGGACTACGAGCAGTACTTC.

The chain is built from TRBV27 and TRBJ1-6; perhaps TRBD1 as D (5 bases). Germline-derived CDR1 and CDR2 are MNHEY and SMNVEV (reference sequence). The CDR3 sequence is 13 residues long. The ends were cut back, 5 bases at V and 10 bases at J, with 12 bases in the middle. The CDR3 DNA is TGTGCCAGCAGTGGGGGGTCAGGGTCACCCCTCCACTTT. It yields the protein CASSGGSGSPLHF.

CDR3 loop: CASSTYASSYNEQFF. CDR3 bases: TGTGCCAGCAGCACCTATGCAAGCTCCTACAATGAGCAGTTCTTC. V usage is TRBV7-9 and J usage is TRBJ2-1; D is ambiguous. Germline loops: CDR1 SEHNR, CDR2 FQNEAQ (reference sequence). CDR3 length: 15 amino acids. The V and J ends lost 5 bases and 0 bases respectively, with 11 bases between them.